The clone carrying this TCR beta chain has a handful of counts. The antigen is unknown. Trimming left V 1 base short and J 11 bases short, with 8 bases between. Germline V gives CDR1 MGHDK, CDR2 SYGVNS. The CDR3 is made up of 11 amino acids. The authors took one heparinised blood draw, averaging about 120 mL, from each donor. The sample is drawn from a study of beta chain features in type 1 diabetes. In the study overall: In age, gender and cell yields, patients were similar to healthy donors.

Study-wide findings and caveats: Within the patient group, naive, central memory and Treg TCRB repertoires appeared more similar to each other than within healthy donors. Lower insertion and higher deletion counts appeared at VDJ junctions in type 1 diabetes patients.

Every bit of the isolated RNA underwent reverse transcription, so sequencing read expressed TCRB transcripts. This table comes from immunoSEQ multiplex PCR, and its TCRdb copy is limited to in-frame clones, with some not included. The top ten hold more than 0.025% of the sample, which has fewer than 250,000 clones, around an eighth seen once. This sequence originates from a woman in her 40s in good health. This chain connects TRBV25-1 to TRBJ2-5; D unclear. Source material: naive CD4+ T cells from blood. This CDR3 is CASSELYLQYF. CDR3 sequence (DNA): TGTGCCAGCAGTGAATTGTACCTACAGTACTTC.